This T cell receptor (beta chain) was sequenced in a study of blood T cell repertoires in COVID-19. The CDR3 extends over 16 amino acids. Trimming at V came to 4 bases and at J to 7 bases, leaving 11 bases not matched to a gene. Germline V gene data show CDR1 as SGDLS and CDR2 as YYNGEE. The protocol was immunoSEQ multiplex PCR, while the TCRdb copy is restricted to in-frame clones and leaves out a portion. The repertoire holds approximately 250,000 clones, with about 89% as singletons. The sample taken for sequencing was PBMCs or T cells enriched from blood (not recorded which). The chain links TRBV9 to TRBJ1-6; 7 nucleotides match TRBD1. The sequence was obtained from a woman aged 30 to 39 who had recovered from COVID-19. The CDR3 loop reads CASSFTGVSENSPLHF. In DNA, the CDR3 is TGTGCCAGCAGCTTTACAGGGGTTTCCGAAAATTCACCCCTCCACTTT.